Each of the 27 T cell receptor beta chains below was sequenced from the same sample in a study of regulatory T cells in long-lasting Graves disease. Noted time point: newly diagnosed GD, antithyroid drugs for less than 3 months. Extracted RNA from PBMCs served as the source of the TCR library. CDR3-region Arm-PCR and iRepertoire HTBI primers produced the TCR beta libraries. MiXCR, applied by TCRdb to the multiplex PCR reads, yields one record per CDR3 protein. This table has about 540,000 distinct CDR3 sequences, less than 15% appearing once. The data also belong to a second study, concerning T cells in Graves' hyperthyroidism and ophthalmopathy.

Specimen: peripheral blood mononuclear cells (PBMCs), collected at new diagnosis, from a patient treated with antithyroid drugs. These receptors all come from a man aged 25-45 years with Graves disease.

The genes are TRBV24-1 and TRBJ2-5; weak D call: TRBD2 (6 bases). Per germline, CDR1 KGHDR and CDR2 SFDVKD. The CDR3 length is 15 residues. Trimming removed 3 bases at V and 5 bases at J, with 15 bases between. CDR3 DNA sequence: TGTGCCACCAGTGATGGTGTGGGGGGAGTGGAGACCCAGTACTTC. Translated, it gives CATSDGVGGVETQYF.

This clonotype was seen a few times. The rearrangement joins TRBV19 to TRBJ2-2; a possible D gene is TRBD2 (5 bases). The V end was cut by 3 bases, the J end by 13 bases, with 12 bases between. The V gene's germline CDR1 is LNHDA and CDR2 SQIVND (reference sequence). The CDR3 is made up of 12 amino acids. CDR3 coding DNA: TGTGCCAGTAGTATGTCTAGCTCGGGGCTGTTTTTT. Translation gives CASSMSSSGLFF.

Regarding this clonotype: A far larger clone is off by one base, so a read error is likely. This rearrangement joins TRBV11-2 to TRBJ2-3, with a weak D call TRBD1 (5 bases). The J call may be wrong; the DNA end is better matched by TRBJ2-7. The CDR3 loop spans 12 amino acids. Per the germline V gene, CDR1 is SGHAT and CDR2 is FQNNGV. CDR3 amino acids: CASSPGRVEQYF. CDR3 bases: TGTGCCAGCAGCCCCGGCAGGGTTGAGCAGTACTTC.

This clonotype was counted ten times or more. J is TRBJ1-1 and V is TRBV18; D is uncertain. The length of the CDR3 is 11 residues. Germline V gives CDR1 KGHSH, CDR2 LQKENI. Trimming took 1 base from V and 8 from J, leaving 5 bases between them. The CDR3 nucleotides read TGTGCCAGCTCACCACAGGAGGAAGCTTTCTTT. Its translation: CASSPQEEAFF.

There are many counts of this clonotype. The chain combines TRBV2 with TRBJ2-1; TRBD2 matches at 9 bases. Per germline, CDR1 SNHLY and CDR2 FYNNEI. V lost 8 bases and J lost 4; bases outside the gene matches: 24. This CDR3 has 20 residues. The chain's CDR3 is CASEGDRRLAGFTRYNEQFF. Written as DNA, the CDR3 is TGTGCCAGCGAAGGGGACCGGCGCCTAGCGGGATTTACTCGTTACAATGAGCAGTTCTTC.

This clonotype was observed at least ten times. V and J are TRBV12-3 or TRBV12-4 and TRBJ2-5, with 14 bases fitting TRBD2. The V gene end was trimmed by 8 bases and the J gene end by 5 bases; junction bases not matched to a gene: 4. The CDR3 runs to 14 residues. The CDR3 sequence: CASGLAGGDETQYF. The DNA of the CDR3 is TGTGCCAGCGGACTAGCGGGAGGTGACGAGACCCAGTACTTC.

This clonotype was detected a few times. The V gene is TRBV7-9, the J gene TRBJ1-4, with D perhaps TRBD1 (5 bases). Trimming stripped 5 bases from V and 6 bases from J, with 16 bases between. This CDR3 contains 15 residues. Germline V CDR1 and CDR2: SEHNR, FQNEAQ (reference sequence). The CDR3 loop is CASSVREVTDEKLFF. The CDR3, as DNA: TGTGCCAGCAGCGTCCGGGAGGTGACAGATGAAAAACTGTTTTTT.

This clonotype was detected many times. Mismatch with germline at one junction end may stem from a read error. The rearrangement uses TRBV5-1 and TRBJ1-1; D is undetermined. The CDR3 is 13 amino acids. CDR1 SGHRS and CDR2 YFSETQ come from the germline V gene. CDR3 sequence reads: CASSLGENTEAFF. The CDR3 DNA reads as TGTGCCAGCAGCTTGGGAGAGAACACTGAAGCTTTCTTT.

This clonotype was seen many times. The CDR3 nucleotides read TGTGCCAGCAGTCTCCGACAGGGGAATGAAGCTTTCTTT. It encodes CASSLRQGNEAFF. The chain links TRBV12-3 or TRBV12-4 to TRBJ1-1; 8 bases match TRBD1. With 5 bases clipped from V and 7 bases from J, the junction kept 6 bases outside the gene matches. The CDR3 is made up of 13 amino acids.

As concerns this clonotype: With a much larger clone just one base away, this may be a read error. V and J are TRBV7-8 and TRBJ1-2; D is uncertain. The germline V gene encodes CDR1 SGHVS and CDR2 FQNEAQ. The V end was cut by 6 bases, the J end by 2 bases, with 7 bases between. The CDR3 covers 12 residues. In DNA form, the CDR3 reads TGTGCCAGCAGTCGAGGGAACTATGGCTACACCTTC. This gives the protein CASSRGNYGYTF.

The chain couples TRBV12-3 or TRBV12-4 to TRBJ1-2, with 7 bases lining up with TRBD1. This CDR3 has 12 residues. V gave up 6 bases and J gave up 8 bases; unmatched junction bases: 6. This CDR3 is CASRPSGGGYTF. CDR3 in DNA: TGTGCCAGCAGACCTTCAGGGGGGGGCTACACCTTC.

This clonotype has ten or more counts. The chain uses TRBV27 and TRBJ1-2, with TRBD1 matching 10 bases. CDR3 size: 15 residues. The germline gives CDR1 MNHEY, CDR2 SMNVEV (reference sequence). V was pared by 5 bases and J by 7 bases, with 10 bases of the junction left unmatched. The DNA for the CDR3 is TGTGCCAGCAGTGAGGGACAGGGGAAGGCAATTGGCTACACCTTC. This codes for CASSEGQGKAIGYTF.

This clonotype was seen ten or more times. Because the CDR3's place on the DNA is in doubt, the DNA is left out and the CDR3 is given as listed by TCRdb. The J gene is TRBJ2-3, the V gene TRBV5-1; TRBD1 is the table's D call and was not checked against the DNA. From its first to its last residue, the CDR3 has 16 amino acids. Germline V gives CDR1 SGHRS, CDR2 YFSETQ. CDR3 region: CASSFSGQGQTDTQYF.

The genes are TRBV6-5 and TRBJ2-7; tentative D call: TRBD1 (5 bases). From germline, CDR1 is MNHEY and CDR2 SVGAGI. The CDR3 extends over 13 amino acids. Trimming shortened V by 2 bases and J by 5 bases, and 10 bases separated the two germline ends. The DNA of the CDR3 is TGTGCCAGCAGTTACACCTCAGGGAACGAGCAGTACTTC. Amino acids: CASSYTSGNEQYF.

This clonotype has more than one count but fewer than ten. The rearrangement links TRBV25-1 to TRBJ2-5; 12 nucleotides agree with TRBD2. CDR3 length equals 16 residues. From germline, CDR1 is MGHDK and CDR2 SYGVNS. The J segment lost 3 bases and the V segment lost 4 bases, leaving 6 bases of the junction unmatched. The CDR3 DNA follows: TGTGCCAGCAGTGGAGGGACTAGCGGGCCTAAAGAGACCCAGTACTTC. Translation: CASSGGTSGPKETQYF.

In this sample, this clonotype turned up once. This may stem from a read error, because a much larger clone lies one nucleotide away. The rearrangement links TRBV7-9 to TRBJ1-1; D call uncertain. Germline-derived CDR1 and CDR2 are SEHNR and FQNEAQ (reference sequence). This CDR3 contains 12 residues. The CDR3 sequence is CASTLANTEALF. CDR3 bases: TGTGCCAGCACCCTAGCGAACACTGAAGCTCTCTTT.

This clonotype was recorded at least ten times. The V call is TRBV5-1, the J call TRBJ2-7; 10 nucleotides agree with TRBD2. The germline V gene has CDR1 SGHRS and CDR2 YFSETQ. V gave up 1 base and J gave up 5 bases; unmatched junction bases: 12. The CDR3 totals 17 residues. CDR3 amino acids: CASSLTGASGSIDEQYF. The CDR3 nucleotides read TGCGCCAGCAGCTTGACAGGGGCTAGCGGGAGTATCGACGAGCAGTACTTC. Based on the CDR3 plus reference TRBV5-1 and TRBJ2-7, the full variable domain is KAGVTQTPRYLIKTRGQQVTLSCSPISGHRSVSWYQQTPGQGLQFLFEYFSETQRNKGNFPGRFSGRQFSNSRSEMNVSTLELGDSALYLCASSLTGASGSIDEQYFGPGTRLTVT.

This clonotype was seen only a few times. The rearrangement uses TRBV29-1 and TRBJ1-4; TRBD1 agrees at 7 bases. The germline V gene has CDR1 SQVTM and CDR2 ANQGSEA. There are 12 residues in the CDR3. The V and J ends lost 7 bases and 7 bases, in that order; junction bases with no gene match: 6. CDR3 nucleotide sequence: TGCAGCGGAGGGGACAGATTTGAAAAACTGTTTTTT. Protein sequence: CSGGDRFEKLFF.

This clonotype showed up many times. The chain uses TRBV29-1 and TRBJ2-2; a weak D match, TRBD2 (6 bases). The length of the CDR3 is 15 residues. V lost 0 bases and J 1 base, leaving 9 bases between the germline ends. CDR1 and CDR2 (germline): SQVTM, ANQGSEA. The CDR3 DNA is TGCAGCGTTGAAGAAGGAGGGATGAACACCGGGGAGCTGTTTTTT. Its translation is CSVEEGGMNTGELFF.

Concerning this clonotype: A much larger clone differs from this one at a single base, so this may be a read error. V usage is TRBV29-1 and J usage is TRBJ2-5, with D uncertain. Germline assignment: CDR1 SQVTM and CDR2 ANQGSEA. The CDR3 length is 12 residues. The V end lost 8 bases, the J end lost 0 bases, and 10 bases lay between the germline ends. DNA for the CDR3: TGCAGCTCTGGGTGGGACCAAGAGACCCAGTACTTC. This encodes CSSGWDQETQYF.

The V and J genes are TRBV12-3 or TRBV12-4 and TRBJ2-2; maybe TRBD2 (6 bases). This CDR3 comprises 12 residues. The V gene lost 8 bases and the J gene lost 7 bases, with 11 bases spanning the gap. CDR3 DNA: TGTGCCAGCCCCCTCGGGGGCGGGGAGCTGTTTTTT. Its translation: CASPLGGGELFF.

This sequence joins TRBV24-1 and TRBJ2-7; 8 bases fit TRBD1. Germline assignment: CDR1 KGHDR and CDR2 SFDVKD. V shed 5 bases and J 2 bases; nucleotides not matched to a gene: 7. The CDR3 contains 15 residues. CDR3 coding DNA: TGTGCCACCAGTGTCACAGGGGGGCACCCCTACGAGCAGTACTTC. Its protein is CATSVTGGHPYEQYF.

A note on this clonotype: This may be a read error, as it is one base from a much larger clone. The genes are TRBV30 and TRBJ2-1; 8 bases fit TRBD2. CDR1 and CDR2 (germline): GTSNPN, SVGIG (reference sequence). The CDR3 length is 13 residues. The CDR3: CAWAGLAGLEQSF. CDR3 nucleotide sequence: TGTGCTTGGGCTGGGCTAGCGGGCCTCGAGCAGTCCTTC.

This clonotype has a single count. A much larger clone is a single base away; this may be a read error. This chain links TRBV20-1 with TRBJ1-1, with D hard to call. The length of the CDR3 is 11 residues. Germline-derived CDR1 and CDR2 are DFQATT and SNEGSKA (reference sequence). For the CDR3, the DNA is TGCGGCCGAGGAAAGAACACTGAAGCTTTCTTT. This codes for CGRGKNTEAFF.

Concerning this clonotype: A much more abundant neighbour one base away suggests this may be a read error. The chain is built from TRBV3-1 and TRBJ2-1; the D gene is possibly TRBD2 (5 bases). The germline V gene encodes CDR1 LGHDT and CDR2 YNNKEL (reference sequence). Trimming stripped 2 bases from V and 1 base from J, with 6 bases between. This CDR3 has 14 amino acids. The CDR3, as DNA: TGTGCCAGCAGCCAACGGGGATCCTACAATGAGCAGTTCTTC. This codes for CASSQRGSYNEQFF.

Ten or more counts support this clonotype. The chain combines TRBV30 with TRBJ2-1; D is possibly TRBD1 (6 bases). CDR3 length: 12 residues. Deletions cut 5 bases from V and 6 bases from J, with 11 bases between. Germline V gene sequence: CDR1 GTSNPN, CDR2 SVGIG (reference sequence). In DNA, the CDR3 is TGTGCCTGGTCAGGGGTCGGCAATGAGCAGTTCTTC. Encoded protein: CAWSGVGNEQFF.

The V and J genes are TRBV12-3 or TRBV12-4 and TRBJ1-3; the match to TRBD1 covers 7 bases. There are 17 residues in the CDR3. Losses at the gene ends were 3 bases for V and 1 base for J; bases not matched to a gene: 9. The CDR3 DNA is TGTGCCAGCAGTTTTGGGGGGGGACAGTCTTCTGGAAACACCATATATTTT. Amino acid sequence: CASSFGGGQSSGNTIYF.